Included here is one TCR beta chain sequence, with context. Its antigen is not identified. V lost 2 bases to trimming and J lost 5 bases, with 9 bases between them. Germline values: CDR1 MGHRA, CDR2 YSYEKL. This CDR3 comprises 14 residues. Some clones are missing from TCRdb's copy, which holds only in-frame ones; the method was immunoSEQ multiplex PCR. The data hold some 86,000 clones, with 75% to 95% observed a single time. This sample stems from a study of graft-versus-host responses after intestinal transplantation. Sequenced material: unstimulated CD8+ T cells sorted from spleen or lymph node cells, taken before intestinal transplant. This sequence joins TRBV4-1 and TRBJ1-4; D ambiguous. This clonotype originated in a human donor who received an intestinal transplant. CDR3 nucleotides: TGCGCCAGCAGCCAAAGTTGGAGAAATGAAAAACTGTTTTTT. Translation gives CASSQSWRNEKLFF.